This TCR beta chain was recorded in a study of shared clonotypes between healthy human individuals. Deep-level assay runs were performed. As processed by the authors: Filtering differed because ImmunoSEQ produced junction-only sequences that carried no quality scores. TCRdb's table, derived via immunoSEQ multiplex PCR, lists solely in-frame clones and lacks some. V, J and clone size are taken as reported in that table, and D and trimming were inferred from the DNA itself. The repertoire holds more than 400,000 clones, with roughly 80% as singletons. Looked up from germline, CDR1 is KGHSH and CDR2 is LQKENI. The CDR3 is 14 amino acids. V shed 3 bases and J shed 5 bases, with 13 bases lying between them.

V and J are TRBV18 and TRBJ1-1, with D uncertain. Material: PBMCs. This TCR derives from a woman aged 40 to 55 in good health. Some clones in this sample may be carry-over from other donors' samples. The CDR3 DNA reads as TGTGCCAGCTCACCTCTGGACCCGGTGACTGAAGCTTTCTTT. Amino acids: CASSPLDPVTEAFF.